The sequence of this T cell receptor (beta chain) was determined in a study of beta chain features in type 1 diabetes. Points on this clone: Its target is unknown.

All of the isolated RNA was reverse transcribed, so expressed TCRB transcripts were sequenced. Data came from immunoSEQ multiplex PCR; TCRdb stores just in-frame clones and leaves some out. The repertoire holds about 15,000 clones, 55% seen once, with around 0.48% in the top ten. Study outcomes and limitations: In comparison with healthy donors, patients had naive, central memory and Treg TCRB repertoires that appeared more similar.

CDR3 length: 14 amino acids. The V end lost 8 bases, the J end lost 3 bases, and 15 bases lay between the germline ends. The germline gives CDR1 SNHLY, CDR2 FYNNEI. Sorted CD4+ subsets: naive, central memory, regulatory, stem cell-like memory (CD45RO/CCR7/CD25/CD127/CD95/CD27 panel). The sequence was obtained from a woman under 30 in good health. The chain links TRBV2 to TRBJ2-3; possible D gene TRBD1, 6 bases. Sample: stem cell memory CD4+ T cells from blood. CDR3 region: CASGSGQGTDTQYF. CDR3 nucleotides: TGTGCCAGCGGATCAGGTCAGGGGACAGATACGCAGTATTTT.